A selection of T cell receptor beta chains follows, all from one sample in a study of identical twins. MiXCR, run by TCRdb on the 5' RACE reads, gives a single entry per CDR3 protein. The sample includes around 570,000 distinct CDR3 sequences, 9% to 10% seen only once; the top ten take around 3%. These data were also filed under a second study, of yellow fever vaccine responses in identical twins.

Material: PBMCs. The receptor source for this set is a woman aged 18-35 years in good health. The CDR3 runs from the conserved cysteine through the conserved F or W. A D gene is named only where the DNA matches it firmly. Part of the rows lack a size; the others show once, few, many or a class for expanded clones.

TRBV5-1,NA,TRBJ2-2,many,CASKKGTNTGELFF,TGCGCCAGCAAAAAGGGGACGAACACCGGGGAGCTGTTTTTT
TRBV20-1,NA,TRBJ2-4,few,CSARAALAKNIQYF,TGCAGTGCTCGGGCAGCTTTAGCCAAAAACATTCAGTACTTC
TRBV25-1,NA,TRBJ2-7,many,CASSDPGRDGYEQYF,TGTGCCAGCAGTGACCCGGGGCGGGACGGCTACGAGCAGTACTTC
TRBV6-5,NA,TRBJ2-1,few,CASSSQGNEQFF,TGTGCCAGCAGCTCACAGGGAAATGAGCAGTTCTTC
TRBV20-1,NA,TRBJ2-7,few,CSAEGAKTYEQYF,TGCAGTGCGGAGGGGGCCAAGACCTACGAGCAGTACTTC
TRBV28,TRBD2,TRBJ2-7,NA,CASSRWGGEQYF,TGTGCCAGCAGTCGGTGGGGGGGCGAGCAGTACTTC
TRBV2,NA,TRBJ2-3,NA,CARCFLLQGLMEPDTQYF,TGTGCCCGCTGTTTTCTATTGCAAGGGCTAATGGAGCCAGATACGCAGTATTTT
TRBV7-8,NA,TRBJ1-2,NA,CASSLGSDGYTF,TGTGCCAGCAGCTTAGGAAGCGATGGCTACACCTTC
TRBV7-8,NA,TRBJ2-1,NA,CASSLVASVRSNEQFF,TGTGCCAGCAGCTTAGTAGCTAGCGTACGGAGCAATGAGCAGTTCTTC
TRBV6-2/TRBV6-3,NA,TRBJ2-7,NA,CASSVTFLYEQYF,TGTGCCAGCAGCGTAACCTTTCTCTACGAGCAGTACTTC
TRBV28,NA,TRBJ2-1,NA,CASGSLPLVEDEQFF,TGTGCCAGCGGGTCACTCCCGCTAGTAGAAGATGAGCAGTTCTTC
TRBV6-5,NA,TRBJ2-6,many,CASSYSNSRANVLTF,TGTGCCAGCAGTTACTCGAATTCCCGGGCCAACGTCCTGACTTTC
TRBV11-2,NA,TRBJ2-4,NA,CASSSTRDIQYF,TGTGCCAGCAGCTCGACTCGGGACATTCAGTACTTC
TRBV11-3,NA,TRBJ2-2,NA,CASSLVSGKDTGELFF,TGTGCCAGCAGCTTAGTTTCCGGGAAGGACACCGGGGAGCTGTTTTTT
TRBV29-1,NA,TRBJ2-3,few,CSAPKTSTDTQYF,TGCAGCGCGCCGAAGACTAGCACAGATACGCAGTATTTT
TRBV30,NA,TRBJ1-1,NA,CAQNRAAGTEAFF,TGTGCCCAGAATCGGGCCGCGGGGACTGAAGCTTTCTTT
TRBV15,NA,TRBJ2-7,NA,CATSRDARVSGEQYF,TGTGCCACCAGCAGAGATGCCAGAGTATCGGGCGAGCAGTACTTC
TRBV4-1,NA,TRBJ1-2,few,CASTRSLRQEEGYTF,TGCGCCAGCACCCGAAGCCTGAGACAGGAGGAAGGCTACACCTTC
TRBV11-1,NA,TRBJ2-2,many,CASSLAGQRTGELFF,TGTGCCAGCAGCTTAGCAGGTCAGCGGACCGGGGAGCTGTTTTTT
TRBV28,TRBD1,TRBJ2-7,few,CASSGRQGRNEQYF,TGTGCCAGCAGTGGGCGACAGGGGCGCAACGAGCAGTACTTC
TRBV10-3,TRBD1,TRBJ2-2,NA,CAYGQGGNGELFF,TGTGCCTACGGACAGGGGGGCAACGGGGAGCTGTTTTTT
TRBV10-3,NA,TRBJ2-7,NA,CAISEESSASYEQYF,TGTGCCATCAGTGAGGAAAGCTCAGCTTCCTACGAGCAGTACTTC
TRBV10-3,TRBD1,TRBJ2-5,many,CAISRDRDLQETQYF,TGTGCCATCAGTAGGGACAGGGACCTCCAAGAGACCCAGTACTTC
TRBV6-5,TRBD2,TRBJ2-2,many,CASSYTSELAGTGTGELFF,TGTGCCAGCAGTTACACATCAGAACTAGCGGGGACGGGGACCGGGGAGCTGTTTTTT
TRBV2,TRBD2,TRBJ2-1,NA,CASTTGLAGDNEQFF,TGTGCCAGCACTACGGGACTAGCGGGAGACAATGAGCAGTTCTTC
TRBV18,NA,TRBJ2-4,few,CASSLRGPVAKNIQYF,TGTGCCAGCTCTCTCCGGGGGCCGGTAGCCAAAAACATTCAGTACTTC
TRBV4-1,NA,TRBJ2-3,few,CASSQDSIFSSGTGILLARDTQYF,TGCGCCAGCAGCCAAGATTCAATCTTTAGTAGCGGGACAGGGATCCTCCTGGCGAGGGATACGCAGTATTTT
TRBV27,NA,TRBJ2-7,few,CASSLSPSGLGEQYF,TGTGCCAGCAGTTTATCCCCCAGCGGGCTGGGAGAGCAGTACTTC
TRBV6-2/TRBV6-3,NA,TRBJ1-4,few,CASSPVADGDEKLFF,TGTGCCAGCAGCCCCGTAGCGGACGGTGATGAAAAACTGTTTTTT
TRBV5-1,TRBD2,TRBJ2-5,few,CASSLLAGLYQETQYF,TGCGCCAGCAGCTTGTTAGCGGGGCTGTACCAAGAGACCCAGTACTTC
TRBV27,NA,TRBJ2-7,NA,CASSFGNYGNEQYF,TGTGCCAGCAGTTTTGGGAATTACGGGAACGAGCAGTACTTC
TRBV27,NA,TRBJ2-5,NA,CASSLYRQSQETQYF,TGTGCCAGCAGTTTATACCGACAGAGCCAAGAGACCCAGTACTTC
TRBV6-1,NA,TRBJ1-1,many,CASSEAGEAFF,TGTGCCAGCAGTGAAGCGGGGGAAGCTTTCTTT
TRBV5-6,NA,TRBJ2-1,few,CASSPSSRPEQFF,TGTGCCAGCAGCCCCTCTTCGAGGCCTGAGCAGTTCTTC
TRBV6-1,NA,TRBJ2-6,NA,CASSDLRASGANVLTF,TGTGCCAGCAGTGATTTAAGGGCCTCTGGGGCCAACGTCCTGACTTTC
TRBV6-5,NA,TRBJ1-1,many,CASGTGTEAFF,TGTGCCAGCGGAACAGGCACTGAAGCTTTCTTT
TRBV24-1,NA,TRBJ2-3,few,CATSKGIDGDTQYF,TGTGCCACCAGTAAAGGGATAGACGGAGATACGCAGTATTTT
TRBV27,NA,TRBJ1-5,few,CASSPQNPRQPQHF,TGTGCCAGCAGTCCGCAGAACCCACGTCAGCCCCAGCATTTT
TRBV12-3/TRBV12-4,TRBD1,TRBJ2-7,NA,CASTQTPGGVPIDEQYF,TGTGCCAGCACCCAAACCCCAGGGGGCGTCCCTATCGACGAGCAGTACTTC
TRBV29-1,NA,TRBJ2-3,NA,CSVERGIGTDTQYF,TGCAGCGTTGAACGGGGGATCGGTACAGATACGCAGTATTTT
TRBV14,TRBD2,TRBJ2-1,few,CASSQDSVWRRENLKPKSYNEQFF,TGTGCCAGCAGCCAAGATTCTGTATGGCGGCGGGAGAACCTGAAACCTAAATCCTACAATGAGCAGTTCTTC
TRBV9,NA,TRBJ2-1,few,CASSSPLWQGIAYEQFF,TGTGCCAGCAGCTCCCCCCTTTGGCAGGGGATCGCCTATGAGCAGTTCTTC
TRBV20-1,NA,TRBJ2-5,NA,CSAWTGAIQETQYF,TGCAGTGCTTGGACCGGGGCCATACAAGAGACCCAGTACTTC
TRBV6-2/TRBV6-3,NA,TRBJ2-6,few,CASNPAGESGANVLTF,TGTGCCAGCAACCCGGCCGGCGAATCTGGGGCCAACGTCCTGACTTTC
TRBV13,NA,TRBJ2-4,many,CASSLGIWAKNIQYF,TGTGCCAGCAGCTTAGGGATATGGGCCAAAAACATTCAGTACTTC
TRBV12-3/TRBV12-4,TRBD1,TRBJ2-1,many,CASSQPGQGGNEQFF,TGTGCCAGCAGTCAGCCGGGACAGGGGGGCAATGAGCAGTTCTTC
TRBV11-2,NA,TRBJ2-7,few,CASRAVREQYF,TGTGCCAGCCGGGCGGTTAGGGAGCAGTACTTC
TRBV6-5,TRBD2,TRBJ2-5,many,CASSYSGLVTSGLSETQYF,TGTGCCAGCAGTTACTCCGGTCTCGTCACTAGCGGACTGAGCGAGACCCAGTACTTC
TRBV5-1,TRBD2,TRBJ2-1,many,CASSLIAGGGGNEQFF,TGCGCCAGCAGCCTAATAGCGGGAGGAGGGGGGAATGAGCAGTTCTTC
TRBV2,NA,TRBJ2-2,few,CASSDDLAWLGTGELFF,TGTGCCAGCAGTGATGATCTAGCGTGGTTGGGCACCGGGGAGCTGTTTTTT
TRBV11-2,NA,TRBJ2-7,NA,CASSFGIVYEQYF,TGTGCCAGCAGCTTCGGGATCGTCTACGAGCAGTACTTC
TRBV6-1,NA,TRBJ1-4,NA,CASSPGPNEKLFF,TGTGCCAGCAGCCCCGGACCGAATGAAAAACTGTTTTTT
TRBV7-3,TRBD1,TRBJ2-1,few,CASSLQPGQGPYNEQFF,TGTGCCAGCAGCTTACAACCGGGACAGGGCCCCTACAATGAGCAGTTCTTC
TRBV6-2/TRBV6-3,NA,TRBJ2-7,many,CASTQRDLSYEQYF,TGTGCCAGCACCCAACGGGATCTCTCCTACGAGCAGTACTTC
TRBV28,TRBD1,TRBJ2-5,few,CASSSLGGDRSKETQYF,TGTGCCAGCAGTTCTTTGGGCGGGGACAGGTCCAAAGAGACCCAGTACTTC